This T cell receptor beta chain is drawn from a study of blood T cell repertoires in COVID-19. CDR1 and CDR2 from the germline V gene are ENHRY and SYGVKD. The ends were cut back, 3 bases at V and 4 bases at J, with 7 bases in the middle. This CDR3 is 13 amino acids long. Some clones are missing from TCRdb's copy, which holds only in-frame ones; the method was immunoSEQ multiplex PCR. The sample consists of approximately 280,000 clones, 70% to 90% of them appearing once. The TCR comes from a woman under 40 who had recovered from COVID-19. The sequencing input was peripheral blood. The rearrangement joins TRBV10-3 to TRBJ1-5; D remains unclear. This CDR3 reads CAISDNGNQPQHF. CDR3 in DNA: TGTGCCATCAGTGACAACGGTAATCAGCCCCAGCATTTT.